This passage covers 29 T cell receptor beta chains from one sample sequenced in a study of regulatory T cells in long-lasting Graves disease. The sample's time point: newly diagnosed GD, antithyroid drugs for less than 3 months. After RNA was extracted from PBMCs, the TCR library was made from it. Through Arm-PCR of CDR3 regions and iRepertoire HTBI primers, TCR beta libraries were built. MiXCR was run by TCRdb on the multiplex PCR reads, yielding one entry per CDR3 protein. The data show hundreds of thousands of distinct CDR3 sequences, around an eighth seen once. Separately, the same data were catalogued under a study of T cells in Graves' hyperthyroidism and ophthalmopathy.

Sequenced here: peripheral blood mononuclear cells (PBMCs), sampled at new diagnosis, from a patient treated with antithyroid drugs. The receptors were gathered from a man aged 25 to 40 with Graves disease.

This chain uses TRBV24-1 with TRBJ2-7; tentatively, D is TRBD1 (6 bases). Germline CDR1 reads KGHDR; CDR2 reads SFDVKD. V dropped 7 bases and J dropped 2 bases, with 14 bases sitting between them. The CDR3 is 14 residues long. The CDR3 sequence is CATSPTGFPYEQYF. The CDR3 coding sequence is TGTGCCACCAGCCCGACAGGATTCCCCTACGAGCAGTACTTC.

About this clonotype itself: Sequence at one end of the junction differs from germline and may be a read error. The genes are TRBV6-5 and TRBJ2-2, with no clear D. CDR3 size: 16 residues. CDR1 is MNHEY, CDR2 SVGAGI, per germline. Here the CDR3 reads CASGYELESIPGELFF. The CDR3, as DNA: TGTGCCAGCGGTTACGAGCTAGAATCAATCCCCGGGGAGCTGTTTTTT.

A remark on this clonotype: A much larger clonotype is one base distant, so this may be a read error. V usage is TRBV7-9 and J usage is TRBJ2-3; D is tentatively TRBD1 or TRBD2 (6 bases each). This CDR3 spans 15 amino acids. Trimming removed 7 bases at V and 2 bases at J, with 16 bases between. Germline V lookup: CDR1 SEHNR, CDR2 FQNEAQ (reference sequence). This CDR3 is CASNYRRGTTDTQYF. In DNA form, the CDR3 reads TGTGCCAGCAACTATCGGAGGGGGACCACAGATACGCAGTATTTT.

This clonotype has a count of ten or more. In DNA form, the CDR3 reads TGTGCCAGCATCCCGGACAGGGGCTATGGCTACACCTTC. Its protein is CASIPDRGYGYTF. V and J are TRBV12-3 or TRBV12-4 and TRBJ1-2; TRBD1 aligns across 9 bases. This CDR3 region has 13 residues. The J segment lost 4 bases and the V segment lost 7 bases, leaving 4 bases of the junction unmatched.

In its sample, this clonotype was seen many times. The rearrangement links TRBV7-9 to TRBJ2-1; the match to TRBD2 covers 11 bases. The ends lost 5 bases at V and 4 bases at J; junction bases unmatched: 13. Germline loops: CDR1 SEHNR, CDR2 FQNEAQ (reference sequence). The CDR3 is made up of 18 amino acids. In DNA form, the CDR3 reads TGTGCCAGCAGCCGAAACGTTAGACTAGCGGGACTATACAATGAGCAGTTCTTC. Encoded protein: CASSRNVRLAGLYNEQFF.

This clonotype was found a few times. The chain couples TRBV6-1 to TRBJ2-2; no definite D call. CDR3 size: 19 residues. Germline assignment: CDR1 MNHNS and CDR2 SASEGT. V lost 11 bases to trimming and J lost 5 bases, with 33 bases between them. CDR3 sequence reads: CAAGPFALGMYEVTGELFF. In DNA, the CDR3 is TGTGCCGCTGGACCTTTCGCGCTGGGGATGTATGAGGTGACCGGGGAGCTGTTTTTT.

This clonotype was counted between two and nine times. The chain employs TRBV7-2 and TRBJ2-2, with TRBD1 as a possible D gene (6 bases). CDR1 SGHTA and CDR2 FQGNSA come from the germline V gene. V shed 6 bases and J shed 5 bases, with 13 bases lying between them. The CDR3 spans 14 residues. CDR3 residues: CASRKDSSTGELFF. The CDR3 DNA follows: TGTGCCAGCAGGAAGGACAGTTCTACCGGGGAGCTGTTTTTT. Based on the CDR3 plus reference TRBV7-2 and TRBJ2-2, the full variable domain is GAGVSQSPSNKVTEKGKDVELRCDPISGHTALYWYRQSLGQGLEFLIYFQGNSAPDKSGLPSDRFSAERTGGSVSTLTIQRTQQEDSAVYLCASRKDSSTGELFFGEGSRLTVL.

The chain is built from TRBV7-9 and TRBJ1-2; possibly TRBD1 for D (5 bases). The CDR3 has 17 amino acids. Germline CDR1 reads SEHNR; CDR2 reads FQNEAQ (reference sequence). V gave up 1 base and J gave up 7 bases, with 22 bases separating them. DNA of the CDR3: TGTGCCAGCAGCTTAGAGTATCAGGGCAGGGCGATTCGTGGCTACACCTTC. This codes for CASSLEYQGRAIRGYTF. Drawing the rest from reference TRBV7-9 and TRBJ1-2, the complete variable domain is DTGVSQNPRHKITKRGQNVTFRCDPISEHNRLYWYRQTLGQGPEFLTYFQNEAQLEKSRLLSDRFSAERPKGSFSTLEIQRTEQGDSAMYLCASSLEYQGRAIRGYTFGSGTRLTVV.

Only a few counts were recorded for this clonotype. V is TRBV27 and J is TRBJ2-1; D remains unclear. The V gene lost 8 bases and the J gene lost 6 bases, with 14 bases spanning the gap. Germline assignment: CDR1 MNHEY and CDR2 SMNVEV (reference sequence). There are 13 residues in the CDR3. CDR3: CASGPPGGNEQFF. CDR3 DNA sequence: TGTGCCAGCGGTCCCCCCGGTGGCAATGAGCAGTTCTTC.

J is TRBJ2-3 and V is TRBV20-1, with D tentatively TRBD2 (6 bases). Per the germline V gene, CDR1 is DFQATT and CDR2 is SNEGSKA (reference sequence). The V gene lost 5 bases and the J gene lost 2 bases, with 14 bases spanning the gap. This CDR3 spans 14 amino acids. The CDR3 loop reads CSAHTGVTTDTQYF. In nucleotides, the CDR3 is TGCAGTGCTCATACGGGAGTTACCACAGATACGCAGTATTTT.

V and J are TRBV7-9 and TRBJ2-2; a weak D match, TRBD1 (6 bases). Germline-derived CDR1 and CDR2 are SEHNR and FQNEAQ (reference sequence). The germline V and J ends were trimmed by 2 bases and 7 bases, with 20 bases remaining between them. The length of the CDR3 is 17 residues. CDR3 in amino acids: CASSLYWGTRVGGELFF. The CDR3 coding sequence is TGTGCCAGCAGCTTATACTGGGGGACAAGAGTCGGCGGGGAGCTGTTTTTT.

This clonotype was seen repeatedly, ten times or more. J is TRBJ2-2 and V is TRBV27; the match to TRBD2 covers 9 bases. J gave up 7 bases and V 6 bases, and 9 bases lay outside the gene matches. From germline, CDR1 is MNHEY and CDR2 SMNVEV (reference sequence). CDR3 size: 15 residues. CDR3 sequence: CASSWSAGGIGELFF. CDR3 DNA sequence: TGTGCCAGCAGCTGGTCTGCGGGGGGGATCGGGGAGCTGTTTTTT.

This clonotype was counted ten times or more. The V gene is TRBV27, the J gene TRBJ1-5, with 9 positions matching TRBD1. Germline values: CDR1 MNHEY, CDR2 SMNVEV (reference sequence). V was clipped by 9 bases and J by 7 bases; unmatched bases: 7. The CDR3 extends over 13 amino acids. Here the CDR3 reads CASSPGQGQPQHF. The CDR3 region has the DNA TGTGCCAGTTCTCCGGGACAGGGACAGCCCCAGCATTTT.

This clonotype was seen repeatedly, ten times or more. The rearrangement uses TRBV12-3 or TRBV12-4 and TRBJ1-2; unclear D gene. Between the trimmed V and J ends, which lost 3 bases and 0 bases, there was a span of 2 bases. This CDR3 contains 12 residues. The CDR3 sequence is CASSFTNYGYTF. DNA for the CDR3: TGTGCCAGCAGTTTTACTAACTATGGCTACACCTTC.

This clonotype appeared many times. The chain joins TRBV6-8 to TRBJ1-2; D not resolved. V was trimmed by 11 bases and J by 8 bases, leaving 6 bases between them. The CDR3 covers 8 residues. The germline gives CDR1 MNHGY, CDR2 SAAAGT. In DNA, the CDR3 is TGTGCCGTGGAGGGCTACACCTTC. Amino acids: CAVEGYTF.

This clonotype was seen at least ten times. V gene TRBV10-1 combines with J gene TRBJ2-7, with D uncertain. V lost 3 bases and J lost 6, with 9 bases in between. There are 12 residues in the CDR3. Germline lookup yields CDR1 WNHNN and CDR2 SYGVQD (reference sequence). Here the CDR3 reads CASSDFSSEQYF. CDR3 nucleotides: TGCGCCAGCAGTGATTTCAGCAGCGAGCAGTACTTC.

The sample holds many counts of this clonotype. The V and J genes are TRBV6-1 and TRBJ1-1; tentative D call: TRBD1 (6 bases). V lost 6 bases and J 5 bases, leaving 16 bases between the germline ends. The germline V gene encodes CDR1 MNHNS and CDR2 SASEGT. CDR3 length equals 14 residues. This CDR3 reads CASRQQGGWTEAFF. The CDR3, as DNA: TGTGCCAGCAGACAACAGGGAGGTTGGACTGAAGCTTTCTTT.

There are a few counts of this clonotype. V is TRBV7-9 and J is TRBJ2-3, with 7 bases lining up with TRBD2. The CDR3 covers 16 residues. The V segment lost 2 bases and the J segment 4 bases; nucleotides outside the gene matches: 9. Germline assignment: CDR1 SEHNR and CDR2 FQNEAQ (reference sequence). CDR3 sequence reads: CASSLTAGEGSDTQYF. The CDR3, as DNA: TGTGCCAGCAGCTTAACGGCGGGAGAAGGTTCAGATACGCAGTATTTT. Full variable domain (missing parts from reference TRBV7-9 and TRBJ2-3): DTGVSQNPRHKITKRGQNVTFRCDPISEHNRLYWYRQTLGQGPEFLTYFQNEAQLEKSRLLSDRFSAERPKGSFSTLEIQRTEQGDSAMYLCASSLTAGEGSDTQYFGPGTRLTVL.

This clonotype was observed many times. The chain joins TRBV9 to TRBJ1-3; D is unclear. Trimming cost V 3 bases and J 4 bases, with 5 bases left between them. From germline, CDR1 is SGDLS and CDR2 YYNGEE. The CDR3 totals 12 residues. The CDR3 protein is CASSAPGNTIYF. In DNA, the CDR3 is TGTGCCAGCAGCGCCCCCGGAAACACCATATATTTT.

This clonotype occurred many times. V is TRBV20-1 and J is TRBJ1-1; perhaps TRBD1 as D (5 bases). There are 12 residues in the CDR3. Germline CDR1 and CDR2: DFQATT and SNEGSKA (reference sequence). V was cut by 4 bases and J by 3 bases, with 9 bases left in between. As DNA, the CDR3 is TGCAGTGCTACATGGGGGGACACTGAAGCTTTCTTT. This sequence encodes CSATWGDTEAFF.

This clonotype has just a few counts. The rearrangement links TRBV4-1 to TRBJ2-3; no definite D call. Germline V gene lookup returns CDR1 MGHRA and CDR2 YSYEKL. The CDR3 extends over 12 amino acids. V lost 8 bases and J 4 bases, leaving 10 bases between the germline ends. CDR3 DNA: TGCGCCAGCCAAGGCCTAGCAGATACGCAGTATTTT. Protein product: CASQGLADTQYF.

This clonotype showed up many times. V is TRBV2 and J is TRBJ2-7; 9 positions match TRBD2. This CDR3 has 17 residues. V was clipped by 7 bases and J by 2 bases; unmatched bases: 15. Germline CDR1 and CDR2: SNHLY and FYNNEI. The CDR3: CASNLPVTSGITYEQYF. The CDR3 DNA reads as TGTGCCAGCAATCTTCCGGTGACTAGCGGAATCACCTACGAGCAGTACTTC.

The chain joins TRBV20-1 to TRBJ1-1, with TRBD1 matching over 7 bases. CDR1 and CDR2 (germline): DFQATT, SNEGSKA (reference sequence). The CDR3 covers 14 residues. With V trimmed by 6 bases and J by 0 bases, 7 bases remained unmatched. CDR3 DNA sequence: TGCAGTGCAACTCCGGGACAGTTGAACACTGAAGCTTTCTTT. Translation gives CSATPGQLNTEAFF.

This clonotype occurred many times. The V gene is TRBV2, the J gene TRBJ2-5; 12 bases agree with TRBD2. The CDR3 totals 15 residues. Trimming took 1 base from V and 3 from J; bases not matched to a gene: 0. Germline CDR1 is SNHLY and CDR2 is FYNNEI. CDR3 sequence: CASSEGTSGKETQYF. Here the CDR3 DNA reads TGTGCCAGCAGTGAAGGGACTAGCGGGAAAGAGACCCAGTACTTC.

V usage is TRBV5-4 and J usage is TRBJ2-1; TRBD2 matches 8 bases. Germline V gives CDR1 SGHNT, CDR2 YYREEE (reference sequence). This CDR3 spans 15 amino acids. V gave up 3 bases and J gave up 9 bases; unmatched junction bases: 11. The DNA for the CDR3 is TGTGCCAGCAGCTCTACGGGACTAGGTGTCCCTGAGCAGTTCTTC. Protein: CASSSTGLGVPEQFF. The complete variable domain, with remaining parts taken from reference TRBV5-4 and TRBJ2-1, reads ETGVTQSPTHLIKTRGQQVTLRCSSQSGHNTVSWYQQALGQGPQFIFQYYREEENGRGNFPPRFSGLQFPNYSSELNVNALELDDSALYLCASSSTGLGVPEQFFGPGTRLTVL.

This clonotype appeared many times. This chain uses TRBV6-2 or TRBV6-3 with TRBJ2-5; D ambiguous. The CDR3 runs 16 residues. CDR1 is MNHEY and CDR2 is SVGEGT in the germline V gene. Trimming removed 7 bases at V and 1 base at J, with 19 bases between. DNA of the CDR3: TGTGCCAGCAACAGTATAGGCGATCACTTCCAAGAGACCCAGTACTTC. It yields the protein CASNSIGDHFQETQYF.

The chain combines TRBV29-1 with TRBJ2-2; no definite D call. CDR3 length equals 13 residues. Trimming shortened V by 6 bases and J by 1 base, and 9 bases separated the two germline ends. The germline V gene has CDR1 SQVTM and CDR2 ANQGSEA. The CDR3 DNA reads TGCAGCGTGGACCGTTGGAACACCGGGGAGCTGTTTTTT. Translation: CSVDRWNTGELFF.

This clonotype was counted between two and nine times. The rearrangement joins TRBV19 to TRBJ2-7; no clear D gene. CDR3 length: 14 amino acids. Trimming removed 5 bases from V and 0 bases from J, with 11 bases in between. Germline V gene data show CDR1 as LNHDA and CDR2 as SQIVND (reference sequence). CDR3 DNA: TGTGCCAGTAGTTCCCCTTTAGTCTCCTACGAGCAGTACTTC. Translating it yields CASSSPLVSYEQYF.

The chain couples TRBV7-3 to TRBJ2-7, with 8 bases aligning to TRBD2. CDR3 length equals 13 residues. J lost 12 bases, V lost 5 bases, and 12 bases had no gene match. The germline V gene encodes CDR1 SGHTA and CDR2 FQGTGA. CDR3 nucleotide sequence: TGTGCCAGCAGCCGGACCCCGGGGGGGCTGTGGTACTTC. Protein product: CASSRTPGGLWYF.